This record concerns one T cell receptor beta chain sequence. What it binds is not known. The data are from a study of blood T cells in healthy people across ages. Next came a second PCR, run for about 6 to 12 cycles, which used a sample-barcoded 5' primer along with a J-beta primer mix. MiXCR was run by TCRdb on the 5' RACE reads, yielding one entry per CDR3 protein. This sample has about 1.5 million distinct CDR3 sequences, with approximately 43% found just once. Study findings and constraints: Using unsorted PBMCs precluded a conclusive naive versus antigen-experienced comparison. Observed TCR beta diversity showed a strong correlation with the percentage of naive T cells as measured by flow cytometry.

The germline V gene has CDR1 LGHDT and CDR2 YNNKEL (reference sequence). The length of the CDR3 is 14 residues. Trimming removed 4 bases from V and 3 bases from J, with 7 bases in between. The rearrangement joins TRBV3-1 to TRBJ2-6; D not certain. This clonotype was sampled from a woman between 18 and 30 years old in good health. The sequenced material came from blood. CDR3 DNA sequence: TGTGCCAGCAGCCCAGGCGTTGGGGCCAACGTCCTGACTTTC. This gives the protein CASSPGVGANVLTF.